A single T cell receptor beta chain is shown here with its context. The antigen is not known. Within the sample, other DNA sequences also encode this same CDR3. The assay was carried out at the deep level. The repertoire was sequenced with immunoSEQ multiplex PCR; TCRdb's copy has only in-frame clones and lacks some. The sample lists about 1.1 million clones, approximately 80% occurring once. This CDR3 has 13 residues. Germline V gene sequence: CDR1 KGHSH, CDR2 LQKENI. Trimming cost V 6 bases and J 3 bases, with 9 bases left between them. The source of the sample is a study of shared clonotypes between healthy human individuals. The split of CD4+ cells yielded CD45RA+ naive and CD45RA-negative memory subsets. Study findings and constraints: Non-shared clonotypes had lower generation probabilities than clonotypes shared by all four sorted-subset donors.

The source is a man between 18 and 35 years old in good health. Some clones in this sample may be carry-over from other donors' samples. This chain connects TRBV18 to TRBJ1-5; D uncertain. The sample comprised memory CD4+ T cells from PBMCs. Regarding subset: CD45RA-negative fraction. As DNA, the CDR3 is TGTGCCAGCTCTCGCGATCTCAATCAGCCCCAGCATTTT. It translates to CASSRDLNQPQHF.